The 27 T cell receptor beta chains below come from one sample, sequenced in a study of cytomegalovirus exposure and HLA in healthy donors. The data were produced by immunoSEQ multiplex PCR, yet TCRdb's version contains in-frame clones alone and is incomplete. Counted here are roughly 260,000 clones, 90% occurring once; the ten biggest clones make up roughly 0.4%. The sample comprised PBMCs. The receptors were gathered from a woman between 18 and 29 years old in good health and CMV-seronegative.

The rearrangement joins TRBV28 to TRBJ2-2; D is unresolved. Looked up from germline, CDR1 is MDHEN and CDR2 is SYDVKM. Trimming left V 6 bases short and J 5 bases short, with 19 bases between. This CDR3 spans 16 amino acids. The CDR3 reads CASRVALSSGTGELFF. CDR3 sequence (DNA): TGTGCCAGCAGGGTAGCCCTATCTTCTGGAACCGGGGAGCTGTTTTTT.

The chain recombines TRBV5-4 with TRBJ2-3, with TRBD1 matching 8 bases. The CDR3 has 15 residues. Trimming at V came to 4 bases and at J to 2 bases, leaving 6 bases not matched to a gene. The germline gives CDR1 SGHNT, CDR2 YYREEE (reference sequence). The CDR3 nucleotides are TGTGCCAGCAGCATCCCGGGACAGGACACAGATACGCAGTATTTT. The encoded protein is CASSIPGQDTDTQYF. Complete variable domain (other parts from reference TRBV5-4 and TRBJ2-3): ETGVTQSPTHLIKTRGQQVTLRCSSQSGHNTVSWYQQALGQGPQFIFQYYREEENGRGNFPPRFSGLQFPNYSSELNVNALELDDSALYLCASSIPGQDTDTQYFGPGTRLTVL.

In this sample, this clone turned up a few times. The same CDR3 can be traced to other DNA sequences in this sample. The rearrangement joins TRBV2 to TRBJ1-6; D not certain. V was clipped by 2 bases and J by 7 bases, with 6 bases between them. CDR3 length equals 13 residues. Germline CDR1 and CDR2: SNHLY and FYNNEI. Here the CDR3 reads CASSEQSNSPLHF. For the CDR3, the DNA is TGTGCCAGCAGTGAACAGTCAAATTCACCCCTCCACTTT.

This clone has a single count. The V gene is TRBV7-9, the J gene TRBJ2-7; 8 bases line up with TRBD1. Germline CDR1 is SEHNR and CDR2 is FQNEAQ (reference sequence). Losses at the gene ends were 5 bases for V and 1 base for J; bases not matched to a gene: 4. This CDR3 is 14 amino acids long. CDR3 nucleotide sequence: TGTGCCAGCAGCACAAACAGGGGGTCCTACGAGCAGTACGTC. This codes for CASSTNRGSYEQYV.

This clone was observed a single time. The rearrangement uses TRBV5-1 and TRBJ1-1; 8 bases line up with TRBD1. The CDR3 covers 14 residues. CDR1 is SGHRS and CDR2 is YFSETQ in the germline V gene. V shed 2 bases and J 5 bases; nucleotides not matched to a gene: 5. As DNA, the CDR3 is TGCGCCAGCAGCTTTGGACAGGGCGGGACTGAAGCTTTCTTT. Its translation: CASSFGQGGTEAFF. Looking up the rest from reference TRBV5-1 and TRBJ1-1 gives the full variable domain: KAGVTQTPRYLIKTRGQQVTLSCSPISGHRSVSWYQQTPGQGLQFLFEYFSETQRNKGNFPGRFSGRQFSNSRSEMNVSTLELGDSALYLCASSFGQGGTEAFFGQGTRLTVV.

The chain links TRBV29-1 to TRBJ1-1, with 8 bases identical to TRBD1. In germline, CDR1 is SQVTM, CDR2 ANQGSEA. The length of the CDR3 is 11 residues. Trimming removed 7 bases from V and 4 bases from J; junction bases left unmatched: 2. This CDR3 reads CSEGQGTEAFF. The CDR3 nucleotides read TGCAGCGAAGGACAGGGCACTGAAGCTTTCTTT.

The CDR3 loop is CASSPSGRGTDTQYF. Here the CDR3 DNA reads TGTGCCAGCTCACCAAGCGGGAGGGGCACAGATACGCAGTATTTT. The chain recombines TRBV18 with TRBJ2-3, with 10 positions matching TRBD2. Germline trimming cut 2 bases from V and 1 base from J; bases unmatched to any gene: 0. This CDR3 contains 15 residues. Germline lookup yields CDR1 KGHSH and CDR2 LQKENI.

The V gene is TRBV10-2, the J gene TRBJ1-3; D call uncertain. From germline, CDR1 is WSHSY and CDR2 SAAADI. There are 16 residues in the CDR3. With 3 bases removed from V and 4 bases from J, the gap between germline ends came to 16 bases. In nucleotides, the CDR3 is TGCGCCAGCAGTGATACGTTAATCACTACGGGAAACACCATATATTTT. Protein sequence: CASSDTLITTGNTIYF.

This chain connects TRBV10-2 to TRBJ2-7; 7 positions match TRBD1. Germline V gives CDR1 WSHSY, CDR2 SAAADI. There are 13 residues in the CDR3. V shed 6 bases and J 0 bases; nucleotides not matched to a gene: 2. The CDR3 nucleotides are TGCGCCAGCAGCAGGACAGGCTCCTACGAGCAGTACGTC. Amino acids: CASSRTGSYEQYV.

The chain has TRBV9 and TRBJ2-1; D might be TRBD1 (7 bases). The CDR3 covers 12 residues. CDR1 is SGDLS and CDR2 is YYNGEE in the germline V gene. Trimming took 4 bases from V and 9 from J, leaving 11 bases between them. This CDR3 is CASSQQGGEQFF. In nucleotides, the CDR3 is TGTGCCAGCAGCCAGCAGGGGGGTGAGCAGTTCTTC.

The V call is TRBV2, the J call TRBJ2-3; 8 nucleotides match TRBD2. Germline V CDR1 and CDR2: SNHLY, FYNNEI. The CDR3 runs 14 residues. The trim removed 8 bases at V and 1 base at J, leaving 5 bases unmatched. The CDR3 spells CASPSGHGTDTQYF. CDR3 nucleotides: TGTGCCAGCCCTAGCGGGCATGGCACAGATACGCAGTATTTT.

The rearrangement joins TRBV30 to TRBJ2-3, with D possibly matching TRBD2 (7 bases). The CDR3 sequence is 14 residues long. Germline V CDR1 and CDR2: GTSNPN, SVGIG (reference sequence). The ends were cut back, 4 bases at V and 12 bases at J, with 23 bases in the middle. This CDR3 is CAWKGLAGASLQYF. As DNA, the CDR3 is TGTGCCTGGAAAGGGTTGGCGGGGGCTTCCCTCCAGTATTTT. Variable domain in full (rest from reference TRBV30 and TRBJ2-3): SQTIHQWPATLVQPVGSPLSLECTVEGTSNPNLYWYRQAAGRGLQLLFYSVGIGQISSEVPQNLSASRPQDRQFILSSKKLLLSDSGFYLCAWKGLAGASLQYFGPGTRLTVL.

The chain uses TRBV19 and TRBJ2-1; D not resolved. CDR1 LNHDA and CDR2 SQIVND come from the germline V gene (reference sequence). Trimming removed 6 bases at V and 3 bases at J, with 6 bases between. The length of the CDR3 is 12 residues. CDR3 sequence: CASRSDYNEQFF. CDR3 in DNA: TGTGCCAGTAGGAGCGACTACAATGAGCAGTTCTTC.

The chain combines TRBV5-1 with TRBJ1-2; 9 bases line up with TRBD1. V lost 4 bases and J lost 7; bases outside the gene matches: 5. CDR1 and CDR2 (germline): SGHRS, YFSETQ. The length of the CDR3 is 13 residues. The CDR3 bases are TGCGCCAGCAGCGCAGGGACAGGGCCTGGCTACACCTTC. It encodes CASSAGTGPGYTF.

This chain joins TRBV6-5 and TRBJ2-1; 8 bases align to TRBD1. This CDR3 contains 13 residues. Germline V gene lookup returns CDR1 MNHEY and CDR2 SVGAGI. Trimming took 6 bases from V and 5 from J; bases not matched to a gene: 3. The CDR3 loop reads CASSLDRDNEQFF. In DNA form, the CDR3 reads TGTGCCAGCAGCCTGGACAGGGACAATGAGCAGTTCTTC.

V and J are TRBV11-2 and TRBJ1-1; 7 nucleotides agree with TRBD1. Trimming cost V 5 bases and J 3 bases; bases outside gene matches: 9. CDR1 is SGHAT, CDR2 FQNNGV, per germline. The CDR3 sequence is 15 residues long. CDR3: CASSPGDRWYTEAFF. In nucleotides, the CDR3 is TGTGCCAGCAGCCCGGGGGACAGATGGTACACTGAAGCTTTCTTT.

The V and J genes are TRBV4-3 and TRBJ1-6; 7 nucleotides agree with TRBD1. After removal of 0 bases from V and 6 bases from J, the junction contained 8 bases not matched to a gene. This CDR3 has 17 residues. Per the germline V gene, CDR1 is LGHNA and CDR2 is YSLEER. The CDR3 DNA reads as TGCGCCAGCAGCCAAGAAGACAGGGTTTTCCTTAATTCACCCCTCCACTTT. It codes for CASSQEDRVFLNSPLHF.

The chain has TRBV7-2 and TRBJ1-2; TRBD1 matches at 7 bases. This CDR3 is built from 17 residues. Germline V lookup: CDR1 SGHTA, CDR2 FQGNSA. Losses at the gene ends were 1 base for V and 2 bases for J; bases not matched to a gene: 10. The DNA of the CDR3 is TGTGCCAGCAGCTTAGAAGTCTGGCAGGGGGTGAACTATGGCTACACCTTC. It encodes CASSLEVWQGVNYGYTF. Full variable domain (rest looked up from reference TRBV7-2 and TRBJ1-2): GAGVSQSPSNKVTEKGKDVELRCDPISGHTALYWYRQSLGQGLEFLIYFQGNSAPDKSGLPSDRFSAERTGGSVSTLTIQRTQQEDSAVYLCASSLEVWQGVNYGYTFGSGTRLTVV.

Concerning this clone itself: At one boundary the junction diverges from the germline segment, which might be a read error. The chain couples TRBV7-7 to TRBJ1-5; TRBD1 aligns across 9 bases. The germline V gene encodes CDR1 SSHAT and CDR2 FNYEAQ (reference sequence). This CDR3 spans 13 amino acids. The DNA for the CDR3 is TGTGCTAGCAGCCGGACAGGGGATCAGCCCCAGCATTTT. Amino acid sequence: CASSRTGDQPQHF.

The rearrangement uses TRBV6-5 and TRBJ2-7; 11 bases are a match to TRBD2. CDR1 and CDR2 (germline): MNHEY, SVGAGI. The CDR3 totals 15 residues. The V and J ends lost 5 bases and 2 bases, in that order; junction bases with no gene match: 5. This CDR3 is CASSLTSGEPYEQYF. CDR3 DNA sequence: TGTGCCAGCAGTCTGACTAGCGGGGAACCCTACGAGCAGTACTTC.

CDR3 amino acids: CASSEFRRAKEQFF. The CDR3 DNA reads as TGCGCCAGCAGTGAGTTTAGGAGGGCGAAGGAGCAGTTCTTC. The rearrangement links TRBV10-1 to TRBJ2-1; possibly TRBD2 for D (6 bases). This CDR3 has 14 residues. V lost 1 base to trimming and J lost 10 bases, with 14 bases between them. Germline V gene data show CDR1 as WNHNN and CDR2 as SYGVQD (reference sequence).

The chain links TRBV5-6 to TRBJ1-2; TRBD1 agrees at 7 bases. The germline gives CDR1 SGHDT, CDR2 YYEEEE. The CDR3 sequence is 16 residues long. V lost 0 bases and J lost 4; bases outside the gene matches: 9. The CDR3 DNA sequence: TGTGCCAGCAGCTTGGCTAACCGGGACAGCGTCTATGGCTACACCTTC. Its translation is CASSLANRDSVYGYTF.

CDR3 sequence: CASSLRQGAYGYTF. CDR3 bases: TGTGCCAGCAGTTTAAGGCAGGGGGCATATGGCTACACCTTC. The chain carries TRBV27 and TRBJ1-2, with 8 bases matching TRBD1. The junction had 4 bases not matched to a gene; V was cut back by 2 bases and J by 5 bases. Germline values: CDR1 MNHEY, CDR2 SMNVEV (reference sequence). The CDR3 is 14 amino acids.

The chain couples TRBV9 to TRBJ1-4, with D perhaps TRBD1 (6 bases). V lost 0 bases and J 6 bases, leaving 12 bases between the germline ends. CDR1 and CDR2 from the germline V gene are SGDLS and YYNGEE. The CDR3 extends over 15 amino acids. The CDR3 loop reads CASSVDGGRDEKLFF. In DNA, the CDR3 is TGTGCCAGCAGCGTAGATGGGGGCAGGGATGAAAAACTGTTTTTT.

This sequence joins TRBV28 and TRBJ1-5; D is perhaps TRBD1 (6 bases). Germline values: CDR1 MDHEN, CDR2 SYDVKM. This CDR3 is built from 14 residues. The V gene lost 5 bases and the J gene lost 4 bases, with 12 bases spanning the gap. CDR3 region: CASSLRQDNQPQHF. The CDR3 DNA reads TGTGCCAGCAGTCTAAGACAGGATAATCAGCCCCAGCATTTT.

The V and J genes are TRBV11-2 and TRBJ2-3; TRBD2 is a possible D gene (6 bases). The V gene lost 4 bases and the J gene lost 0 bases, with 17 bases spanning the gap. This CDR3 contains 17 residues. The germline CDR1 and CDR2 sequences are SGHAT and FQNNGV. CDR3 in DNA: TGTGCCAGCAGCTCAGGAAGGGGACTCTATAGCACAGATACGCAGTATTTT. This encodes CASSSGRGLYSTDTQYF.

The chain joins TRBV2 to TRBJ2-1; 9 nucleotides match TRBD2. CDR1 and CDR2 from the germline V gene are SNHLY and FYNNEI. This CDR3 has 15 residues. V shed 6 bases and J 6 bases; nucleotides not matched to a gene: 9. This CDR3 reads CASRTAGGGFNEQFF. In DNA, the CDR3 is TGTGCCAGCAGAACGGCGGGGGGGGGTTTCAATGAGCAGTTCTTC.